These 2 T cell receptor beta chains share one sample of origin, sequenced in a study of blood T cells in healthy people across ages. With a J-beta primer mix and a sample-barcoded 5' primer, a second PCR ran roughly 6 to 11 cycles. TCRdb itself ran the 5' RACE reads through MiXCR, one entry per CDR3 protein. The sample shows fewer than 2,000,000 distinct CDR3 sequences, about 31% of them seen only once. The source material was blood. These receptors came from a woman aged 25-40 years in good health.

This chain links TRBV29-1 with TRBJ2-3; D is unclear. V was shortened by 6 bases and J by 2 bases, with 9 bases between the two germline ends. The germline gives CDR1 SQVTM, CDR2 ANQGSEA. The CDR3 spans 12 residues. The CDR3 sequence: CSVVAFTDTQYF. In DNA, the CDR3 is TGCAGCGTCGTCGCGTTCACAGATACGCAGTATTTT.

V gene TRBV20-1 combines with J gene TRBJ2-1, with a weak D call TRBD2 (5 bases). The closer fit of TRBJ2-7 to the DNA end suggests the J call may be wrong. The CDR3 runs to 15 residues. Per the germline V gene, CDR1 is DFQATT and CDR2 is SNEGSKA (reference sequence). The DNA of the CDR3 is TGCAGTGCTGGGTTGGAAGGAGGAACCTACAATGAGCAGTACTTC. Translating it yields CSAGLEGGTYNEQYF.